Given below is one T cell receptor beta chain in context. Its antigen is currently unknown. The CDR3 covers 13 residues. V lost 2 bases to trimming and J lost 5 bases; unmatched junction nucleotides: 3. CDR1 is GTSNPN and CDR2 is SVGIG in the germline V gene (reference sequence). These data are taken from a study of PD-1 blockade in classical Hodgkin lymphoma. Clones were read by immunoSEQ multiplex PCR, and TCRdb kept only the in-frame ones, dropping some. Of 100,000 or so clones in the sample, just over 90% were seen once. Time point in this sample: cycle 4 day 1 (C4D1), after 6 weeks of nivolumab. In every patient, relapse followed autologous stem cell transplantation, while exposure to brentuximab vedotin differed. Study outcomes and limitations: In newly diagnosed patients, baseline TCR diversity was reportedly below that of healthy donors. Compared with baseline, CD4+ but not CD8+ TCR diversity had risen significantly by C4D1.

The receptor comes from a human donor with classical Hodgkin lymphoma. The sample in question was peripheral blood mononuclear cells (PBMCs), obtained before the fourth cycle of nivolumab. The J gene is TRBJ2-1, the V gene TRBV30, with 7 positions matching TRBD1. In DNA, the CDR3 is TGTGCCTGGAGTCGCAGGGGGAACAATGAGCAGTTCTTC. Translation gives CAWSRRGNNEQFF. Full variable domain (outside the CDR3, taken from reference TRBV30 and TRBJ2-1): SQTIHQWPATLVQPVGSPLSLECTVEGTSNPNLYWYRQAAGRGLQLLFYSVGIGQISSEVPQNLSASRPQDRQFILSSKKLLLSDSGFYLCAWSRRGNNEQFFGPGTRLTVL.